Below are 18 T cell receptor beta chains sequenced from a single sample in a study of blood T cell repertoires in COVID-19 (dated by TCRdb to about 2020). Preparation of the library involved the immunoSEQ multiplex PCR assay. The clones in this table, taken by TCRdb from immuneACCESS, are in-frame only. Not every clone is retained; where verified, under half of the shortfall comes from an unresolved V gene, and the cause of the rest is unknown. Within this sample are more than 90,000 clones, with approximately 88% of them counted one time only. The ten largest account for around 18% of the sample. The sample taken for sequencing was peripheral blood. These TCRs come from a woman aged 55-69 years with COVID-19, enrolled during active disease.

The CDR3 spells CASSQLLGAFF. The CDR3 DNA reads TGTGCCAGCAGCCAACTTCTTGGAGCTTTCTTT. This sequence joins TRBV12-3 or TRBV12-4 and TRBJ1-1; D is ambiguous. Deletions cut 6 bases from V and 10 bases from J, with 12 bases between. There are 11 residues in the CDR3.

The rearrangement links TRBV2 to TRBJ1-5; 11 nucleotides align to TRBD1. Looked up from germline, CDR1 is SNHLY and CDR2 is FYNNEI. V shed 4 bases and J 4 bases; nucleotides not matched to a gene: 3. CDR3 size: 15 residues. The CDR3 DNA reads TGTGCCAGCAGTGGGACAGGGGGCTATAATCAGCCCCAGCATTTT. Its translation: CASSGTGGYNQPQHF.

The gene calls are TRBV19 and TRBJ1-1; 8 bases are shared with TRBD1. There are 15 residues in the CDR3. Germline CDR1 reads LNHDA; CDR2 reads SQIVND (reference sequence). The V segment lost 7 bases and the J segment 1 base; nucleotides outside the gene matches: 8. The CDR3 region has the DNA TGTGCCAGTAAAGCAGGGGGCTTGACGAACACTGAAGCTTTCTTT. Translating gives CASKAGGLTNTEAFF.

The J gene is TRBJ1-5, the V gene TRBV6-6; 9 nucleotides align to TRBD1. Germline CDR1 is MNHNY and CDR2 is SVGAGI (reference sequence). The CDR3 loop spans 16 amino acids. Trimming took 3 bases from V and 4 from J; bases not matched to a gene: 7. The CDR3 loop is CASSYPTGGDNQPQHF. The CDR3 region has the DNA TGTGCCAGCAGTTATCCGACAGGGGGGGATAATCAGCCCCAGCATTTT.

CDR3 region: CASSSNYEQYF. In DNA form, the CDR3 reads TGTGCCAGTAGTTCCAACTACGAGCAGTACTTC. The rearrangement links TRBV19 to TRBJ2-7, with D unresolved. Germline loops: CDR1 LNHDA, CDR2 SQIVND (reference sequence). The CDR3 runs 11 residues. With 5 bases removed from V and 3 bases from J, the gap between germline ends came to 5 bases.

The V and J genes are TRBV19 and TRBJ1-2, with D uncertain. Germline CDR1 is LNHDA and CDR2 is SQIVND (reference sequence). The CDR3 sequence is 14 residues long. The V gene lost 4 bases and the J gene lost 8 bases, with 17 bases spanning the gap. In DNA form, the CDR3 reads TGTGCCAGTAGTAATACACTAGCTTTGGAAGGCTACACCTTC. Translation gives CASSNTLALEGYTF.

The V call is TRBV4-2, the J call TRBJ2-6; D might be TRBD1 (6 bases). Germline V gene lookup returns CDR1 LGHNA and CDR2 YNFKEQ. The V gene lost 3 bases and the J gene lost 4 bases, with 13 bases spanning the gap. The CDR3 runs 16 residues. The CDR3, as DNA: TGTGCCAGCAGCCAGCCTACAGGGACGGGGGCCAACGTCCTGACTTTC. This codes for CASSQPTGTGANVLTF.

The chain recombines TRBV5-1 with TRBJ1-2; no reliable D call. CDR1 and CDR2 (germline): SGHRS, YFSETQ. With 3 bases removed from V and 5 bases from J, the gap between germline ends came to 8 bases. The CDR3 is 12 residues long. CDR3 in DNA: TGCGCCAGCAGCTCAAATACTTATGGCTACACCTTC. Protein: CASSSNTYGYTF.

This chain connects TRBV29-1 to TRBJ2-7, with 8 bases that match TRBD1. V lost 6 bases and J lost 4; bases outside the gene matches: 14. This CDR3 has 15 amino acids. Germline V CDR1 and CDR2: SQVTM, ANQGSEA. The CDR3 here is CSVMGQELPKYEQYF. The DNA for the CDR3 is TGCAGCGTAATGGGACAGGAGTTACCAAAATACGAGCAGTACTTC.

This chain joins TRBV9 and TRBJ2-7; TRBD2 matches 7 bases. CDR1 is SGDLS, CDR2 YYNGEE, per germline. The J segment lost 3 bases and the V segment lost 4 bases, leaving 7 bases of the junction unmatched. The CDR3 runs 14 residues. CDR3 DNA: TGTGCCAGCAGCCCGGAGGGAGGGTACTACGAGCAGTACTTC. Protein product: CASSPEGGYYEQYF.

This chain connects TRBV4-2 to TRBJ2-7; 8 positions match TRBD1. Germline V gives CDR1 LGHNA, CDR2 YNFKEQ. This CDR3 has 16 residues. The junction had 11 bases not matched to a gene; V was cut back by 2 bases and J by 5 bases. This chain's CDR3 is CASSQIRGQGTDEQYF. The CDR3 bases are TGTGCCAGCAGCCAAATTCGCGGACAGGGCACCGACGAGCAGTACTTC.

The rearrangement uses TRBV6-5 and TRBJ2-3; 10 bases match TRBD2. Germline values: CDR1 MNHEY, CDR2 SVGAGI. Losses at the gene ends were 2 bases for V and 4 bases for J; bases not matched to a gene: 6. This CDR3 contains 16 residues. CDR3 bases: TGTGCCAGCAGTTACGAGAGAGCGGGGGGGCCAGATACGCAGTATTTT. Protein product: CASSYERAGGPDTQYF.

The chain joins TRBV24-1 to TRBJ1-4; TRBD1 matches at 8 bases. With 4 bases clipped from V and 7 bases from J, the junction kept 7 bases outside the gene matches. Germline V CDR1 and CDR2: KGHDR, SFDVKD. The CDR3 runs to 15 residues. CDR3 amino acids: CATSDLTGDSEKLFF. DNA of the CDR3: TGTGCCACCAGTGACCTGACAGGGGATAGTGAAAAACTGTTTTTT.

The CDR3 loop is CSTWTGAGNTIYF. CDR3 sequence (DNA): TGCAGCACATGGACGGGAGCCGGAAACACCATATATTTT. The chain links TRBV29-1 to TRBJ1-3; D remains unclear. V shed 8 bases and J shed 4 bases, with 15 bases lying between them. The CDR3 consists of 13 residues. CDR1 SQVTM and CDR2 ANQGSEA come from the germline V gene.

With respect to this clone: The sample holds other DNA sequences that translate to the same CDR3. The chain is built from TRBV18 and TRBJ1-1, with 7 bases matching TRBD1. CDR3 length: 14 residues. The V gene's germline CDR1 is KGHSH and CDR2 LQKENI. Trimming cost V 2 bases and J 1 base; bases outside gene matches: 1. The CDR3 DNA reads as TGTGCCAGCTCACCAAGGACAGGGAACACTGAAGCTTTCTTT. This gives the protein CASSPRTGNTEAFF.

This clone was recorded only once. The chain is built from TRBV30 and TRBJ2-1, with TRBD2 matching over 7 bases. The CDR3 is made up of 11 amino acids. The germline V gene encodes CDR1 GTSNPN and CDR2 SVGIG (reference sequence). Trimming cost V 3 bases and J 13 bases; bases outside gene matches: 6. CDR3 sequence: CAWRAPGLQFF. CDR3 nucleotide sequence: TGTGCCTGGAGAGCGCCGGGACTACAGTTCTTC.

The chain joins TRBV7-2 to TRBJ1-2, with 8 bases identical to TRBD1. This CDR3 is built from 14 residues. V shed 5 bases and J 2 bases; nucleotides not matched to a gene: 4. Looked up from germline, CDR1 is SGHTA and CDR2 is FQGNSA. Written as DNA, the CDR3 is TGTGCCAGCAGCGCCCGACAGGGGAACTATGGCTACACCTTC. The encoded protein is CASSARQGNYGYTF.

This chain joins TRBV5-1 and TRBJ2-1, with D possibly being TRBD2 (7 bases). Germline lookup yields CDR1 SGHRS and CDR2 YFSETQ. This CDR3 is built from 13 residues. V lost 7 bases and J lost 6, with 14 bases in between. CDR3 sequence reads: CASRIGGGNEQFF. DNA for the CDR3: TGCGCCAGCCGTATAGGGGGGGGCAATGAGCAGTTCTTC.